The rows below give T cell receptor beta chains drawn from one sample of a study of T cells expressing NK-cell markers. One entry per CDR3 protein, without DNA, is what TCRdb gives after re-calling the 5' RACE reads. The listing records 400,000 or so distinct CDR3 sequences. The sequencing sample was made of blood T cells: a sorted CD56 or NKG2C T cell subset, CD4+ or CD8+ T cells, or bulk PBMC T cells (not recorded which). The receptors were gathered from a woman aged 50 to 60 in good health. Both conserved end residues are part of each CDR3.

j_call v_call cdr3_aa
TRBJ1-2 TRBV5-1 CASSKGQNYGYTF
TRBJ1-1 TRBV12-3/TRBV12-4 CASSPGLGRTEAFF
TRBJ2-7 TRBV5-1 CASSPSAGTAAEQYF
TRBJ2-5 TRBV4-2 CASSYVPLDETQYF
TRBJ2-3 TRBV15 CATSRDWPGTGLDTQYF
TRBJ2-1 TRBV12-3/TRBV12-4 CASSLTTPGTGRYNEQFF
TRBJ1-1 TRBV5-1 CASSIEPRVNTEAFF
TRBJ2-1 TRBV5-1 CASSPPTGVQIGEQFF
TRBJ1-5 TRBV12-3/TRBV12-4 CASGAGTQPQHF
TRBJ1-6 TRBV6-6 CASRQGRSSYNSPLHF
TRBJ1-1 TRBV9 CASNAWTGMDTEAFF
TRBJ2-5 TRBV20-1 CSAYDGGTGGETQYF
TRBJ2-5 TRBV18 CASSRQDGETQYF
TRBJ2-6 TRBV12-3/TRBV12-4 CASSWTRPFSGANVLTF
TRBJ2-1 TRBV5-1 CASSSPRTSAGSYNEQFF
TRBJ2-2 TRBV12-3/TRBV12-4 CASSPLLPGLAGGPPGELFF
TRBJ1-3 TRBV6-6 CASKMTVSGNTIYF
TRBJ2-7 TRBV27 CASSPRLGSSSLRQYF
TRBJ2-7 TRBV5-1 CASSRSDSLYEQYF
TRBJ2-3 TRBV7-9 CASSLVGGLAEITDTQYF
TRBJ2-5 TRBV11-2 CASSVTGGYQETQYF
TRBJ1-1 TRBV7-9 CASASRGVNTEAFF
TRBJ1-2 TRBV11-2 CASSQDRFSGYTF
TRBJ1-1 TRBV2 CASMVGGTEAFF
TRBJ1-4 TRBV19 CASSIATGGANEKLFF
TRBJ2-7 TRBV4-1 CASSLLLPGPRSLNSYEQYF
TRBJ2-3 TRBV20-1 CSADTGSRDTQYF
TRBJ2-1 TRBV20-1 CSPITRTRSYNEQFF
TRBJ1-1 TRBV29-1 CSVLTALMNTEAFF
TRBJ2-7 TRBV15 CATSSELTGKSGYEQYF
TRBJ1-5 TRBV4-1 CASSPGPVNQPQHF
TRBJ2-3 TRBV28 CASSLSAGGGADTQYF
TRBJ2-7 TRBV12-3/TRBV12-4 CASSSVAYEQYF
TRBJ2-6 TRBV14 CASSHAGTSHSGANVLTF
TRBJ2-5 TRBV19 CASSRVDGGQYF
TRBJ2-7 TRBV20-1 CSGSGQAYEQYF
TRBJ2-5 TRBV7-8 CASSLMTGQETQYF
TRBJ2-1 TRBV12-3/TRBV12-4 CASSPGRVNEQFF
TRBJ2-3 TRBV20-1 CSAFGLGDSDTQYF
TRBJ1-5 TRBV11-1 CASSSDSAYQPQHF
TRBJ2-3 TRBV11-2 CASSSRLAGGSTDTQYF